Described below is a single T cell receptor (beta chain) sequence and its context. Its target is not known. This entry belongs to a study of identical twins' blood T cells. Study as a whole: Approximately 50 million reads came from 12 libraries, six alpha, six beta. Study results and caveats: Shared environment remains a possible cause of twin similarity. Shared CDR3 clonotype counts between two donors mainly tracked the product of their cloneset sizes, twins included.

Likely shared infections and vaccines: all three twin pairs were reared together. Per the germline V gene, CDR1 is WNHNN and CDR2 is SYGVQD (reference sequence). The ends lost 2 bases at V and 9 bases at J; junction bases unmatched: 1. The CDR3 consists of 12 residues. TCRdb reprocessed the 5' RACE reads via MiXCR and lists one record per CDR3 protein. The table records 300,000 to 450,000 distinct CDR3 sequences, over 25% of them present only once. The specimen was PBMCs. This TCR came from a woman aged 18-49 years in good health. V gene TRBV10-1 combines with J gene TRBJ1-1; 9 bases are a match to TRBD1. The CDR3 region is CASSEDRGKAFF. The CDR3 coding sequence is TGCGCCAGCAGTGAGGACAGGGGGAAAGCTTTCTTT.